Sequencing of this T cell receptor beta chain was carried out in a study of monozygotic twins with inflammatory bowel disease. Total RNA isolation used whole blood (no T cell sorting was performed). Points from the study as a whole: IBD patients share fewer clonotypes with other people than healthy twins do, especially with disease activity.

The germline CDR1 and CDR2 sequences are ENHRY and SYGVKD. The CDR3 runs to 15 residues. In the case of this clonotype: As yet, its antigen is unknown.

TCRdb reworked the 5' RACE reads into one entry per CDR3 protein, no DNA. The sample is made up of over 100,000 distinct CDR3 sequences, and the top ten hold 12% of it. The sequence was collected from a human donor with ulcerative colitis or Crohn's disease, or a healthy co-twin of an affected twin (not recorded which). The chain employs TRBV10-3 and TRBJ2-6. Sequencing was carried out using blood. CDR3: CAISESFARANVLTF.